This passage covers 16 T cell receptor beta chains from one sample sequenced in a study of T cell responses to AZD1222 COVID-19 vaccine. TCRdb's copy holds only in-frame clones and misses some; the assay was immunoSEQ multiplex PCR. In the table there are 100,000 to 150,000 clones, over 75% of which are singletons. The material sequenced was peripheral blood, taken on day 0 of AZD1222 vaccination. Receptor source: an adult in good health.

This chain links TRBV19 with TRBJ2-7; 9 positions agree with TRBD1. CDR3 length: 15 residues. The V gene's germline CDR1 is LNHDA and CDR2 SQIVND (reference sequence). The V segment lost 4 bases and the J segment 3 bases; nucleotides outside the gene matches: 7. CDR3 bases: TGTGCCAGTAGTACCCAGGGACAGGGTAGCTACGAGCAGTACTTC. Translation gives CASSTQGQGSYEQYF. The variable domain in full, completed from reference TRBV19 and TRBJ2-7, reads DGGITQSPKYLFRKEGQNVTLSCEQNLNHDAMYWYRQDPGQGLRLIYYSQIVNDFQKGDIAEGYSVSREKKESFPLTVTSAQKNPTAFYLCASSTQGQGSYEQYFGPGTRLTVT.

This clone showed up just once. This rearrangement joins TRBV3-1 (or the pseudogene TRBV3-2) to TRBJ1-2, with TRBD1 matching 9 bases. Germline values: CDR1 LGHDT, CDR2 YNNKEL (reference sequence). V shed 4 bases and J 7 bases; nucleotides not matched to a gene: 4. CDR3 length equals 13 residues. The CDR3 DNA reads as TGTGCCAGCAGCCCCACAGGGGGCTCTGGCTACACCTTC. Amino acid sequence: CASSPTGGSGYTF.

In DNA form, the CDR3 reads TGTGCCAGCGGCATCCAGGGGACTGAAGCTTTCTTT. This gives the protein CASGIQGTEAFF. The chain recombines TRBV28 with TRBJ1-1; D possibly corresponds to TRBD1 (6 bases). V lost 8 bases, J lost 5 bases, and 12 bases lay in between. CDR3 length: 12 amino acids. Germline V gene lookup returns CDR1 MDHEN and CDR2 SYDVKM. The variable domain in full, with the rest retrieved from reference TRBV28 and TRBJ1-1, is DVKVTQSSRYLVKRTGEKVFLECVQDMDHENMFWYRQDPGLGLRLIYFSYDVKMKEKGDIPEGYSVSREKKERFSLILESASTNQTSMYLCASGIQGTEAFFGQGTRLTVV.

The V gene is TRBV24-1, the J gene TRBJ2-3; D perhaps matches TRBD1 (5 bases). The CDR3 length is 13 residues. Per the germline V gene, CDR1 is KGHDR and CDR2 is SFDVKD. Trimming pared 7 bases from V and 8 bases from J, leaving 15 bases between. DNA of the CDR3: TGTGCCACCAGGGACACTGGATCAGGTACGCAGTATTTT. This encodes CATRDTGSGTQYF.

The chain links TRBV5-1 to TRBJ2-7; the D gene could be TRBD1 or TRBD2 (5 bases each). The V and J ends lost 4 bases and 4 bases respectively, with 9 bases between them. Germline-derived CDR1 and CDR2 are SGHRS and YFSETQ. The CDR3 has 12 amino acids. CDR3 bases: TGCGCCAGCAGCAGGGACGGGTACGAGCAGTACTTC. Translation: CASSRDGYEQYF.

The CDR3 bases are TGTGCCAGCAGCTTGGGACTAGCGGAGACCTACGAGCAGTACTTC. Translation gives CASSLGLAETYEQYF. V and J are TRBV5-4 and TRBJ2-7; TRBD2 matches at 9 bases. V was clipped by 0 bases and J by 2 bases; unmatched bases: 3. Germline lookup yields CDR1 SGHNT and CDR2 YYREEE (reference sequence). CDR3 length equals 15 residues.

The rearrangement joins TRBV9 to TRBJ1-3; D possibly corresponds to TRBD1 (6 bases). Germline-derived CDR1 and CDR2 are SGDLS and YYNGEE. The CDR3 contains 15 residues. V lost 4 bases to trimming and J lost 0 bases, with 11 bases between them. CDR3 sequence: CASSSQGGSGNTIYF. The CDR3, as DNA: TGTGCCAGCAGCTCCCAAGGGGGCTCTGGAAACACCATATATTTT.

The gene calls are TRBV10-3 and TRBJ1-5, with a possible D match to TRBD1 (6 bases). Trimming pared 7 bases from V and 4 bases from J, leaving 11 bases between. In germline, CDR1 is ENHRY, CDR2 SYGVKD. CDR3 size: 13 residues. CDR3 region: CAIIDQGNQPQHF. CDR3 in DNA: TGTGCCATCATAGATCAGGGGAATCAGCCCCAGCATTTT.

In this sample, this clone turned up once. The chain combines TRBV6-5 with TRBJ2-1; D unresolved. This CDR3 comprises 12 residues. Germline lookup yields CDR1 MNHEY and CDR2 SVGAGI. Trimming took 4 bases from V and 7 from J, leaving 8 bases between them. Here the CDR3 reads CASSSQYNEQFF. The CDR3 nucleotides are TGTGCCAGCAGTTCGCAATATAATGAGCAGTTCTTC.

The chain uses TRBV2 and TRBJ1-6; D is uncertain. This CDR3 comprises 14 residues. CDR1 is SNHLY and CDR2 is FYNNEI in the germline V gene. V lost 9 bases and J lost 10, with 19 bases in between. The chain's CDR3 is CAREMEKARSPLHF. The DNA of the CDR3 is TGTGCCAGAGAGATGGAAAAAGCGAGATCACCCCTCCACTTT.

This clone appeared once. J is TRBJ1-2 and V is TRBV7-9; D gene unclear. The CDR3 sequence is 12 residues long. V lost 11 bases, J lost 0 bases, and 10 bases lay in between. The germline CDR1 and CDR2 sequences are SEHNR and FQNEAQ (reference sequence). The CDR3 spells CAGSTPNYGYTF. The CDR3 DNA sequence: TGTGCCGGATCGACACCTAACTATGGCTACACCTTC. Using reference TRBV7-9 and TRBJ1-2 for the parts outside the CDR3, the full variable domain is DTGVSQNPRHKITKRGQNVTFRCDPISEHNRLYWYRQTLGQGPEFLTYFQNEAQLEKSRLLSDRFSAERPKGSFSTLEIQRTEQGDSAMYLCAGSTPNYGYTFGSGTRLTVV.

The chain couples TRBV6-6 to TRBJ2-5, with TRBD2 matching over 7 bases. This CDR3 comprises 15 residues. Trimming cost V 10 bases and J 4 bases; bases outside gene matches: 15. The germline CDR1 and CDR2 sequences are MNHNY and SVGAGI (reference sequence). CDR3 residues: CATALGEGRVETQYF. CDR3 nucleotides: TGTGCCACCGCCCTGGGGGAGGGCCGCGTAGAGACCCAGTACTTC.

This clone appeared a few times. The V gene is TRBV21-1, the J gene TRBJ1-6; TRBD1 is taken as the D call from the table, unchecked against the DNA. TRBV21-1 is tagged as a pseudogene. The CDR3 runs 17 residues. The chain's CDR3 is CASSNRDSQPWYSPLHF. The DNA for the CDR3 is TGTGCCAGCAGCAACAGGGACAGCCAACCCTGGTATTCACCCCTCCACTTT.

This clone was detected only once. This chain joins TRBV15 and TRBJ2-1, with D perhaps matching TRBD2 (6 bases). This CDR3 comprises 16 residues. CDR1 LNHNV and CDR2 YYDKDF come from the germline V gene (reference sequence). V was trimmed by 3 bases and J by 0 bases, leaving 12 bases between them. CDR3 coding DNA: TGTGCCACCAGCAGCGAGCGGGTGAGCTCCTACAATGAGCAGTTCTTC. Its translation is CATSSERVSSYNEQFF.

The chain carries TRBV6-7 and TRBJ1-4; perhaps TRBD1 as D (5 bases). TRBV6-7 is classed as an ORF, of uncertain function. Trimming took off 5 bases at V and 0 bases at J, with 10 bases between the two ends. The CDR3 runs 15 residues. The CDR3 loop reads CASSPGNATNEKLFF. CDR3 sequence (DNA): TGTGCCAGCAGTCCAGGGAACGCAACTAATGAAAAACTGTTTTTT.

The chain combines TRBV11-3 with TRBJ2-1; D may be TRBD2 (6 bases). The germline gives CDR1 SGHNT, CDR2 YENEEA. This CDR3 contains 15 residues. V was trimmed by 8 bases and J by 1 base, leaving 15 bases between them. For the CDR3, the DNA is TGTGCCAGCGGGACTTTGGGGGGATCCTACAATGAGCAGTTCTTC. It specifies CASGTLGGSYNEQFF.